The 17 T cell receptor beta chains listed next were all sequenced from one sample in a study of T cell changes during pregnancy in multiple sclerosis. Sequencing was performed with immunoSEQ multiplex PCR; in TCRdb, only in-frame clones are kept and a portion is missing. Of tens of thousands of clones detected, approximately 92% appear once; the ten largest clones hold 1% to 1.5%. Sequencing was done on a sample of peripheral blood. These receptors originate from a female donor with multiple sclerosis, enrolled in a pregnancy study.

The V and J genes are TRBV4-1 and TRBJ2-7; no reliable D call. Trimming took off 1 base at V and 0 bases at J, with 7 bases between the two ends. Germline-derived CDR1 and CDR2 are MGHRA and YSYEKL. The CDR3 contains 14 residues. CDR3 sequence: CASSQGSPSYEQYF. The DNA for the CDR3 is TGCGCCAGCAGCCAAGGTAGCCCCTCCTACGAGCAGTACTTC.

The chain is built from TRBV5-5 and TRBJ2-7; TRBD1 aligns across 7 bases. The V segment lost 1 base and the J segment 1 base; nucleotides outside the gene matches: 5. Germline V lookup: CDR1 SGHKS, CDR2 YYEKEE (reference sequence). The CDR3 consists of 15 residues. The CDR3 DNA is TGTGCCAGCAGCTTGAGGACAGGTGAATCCTACGAGCAGTACTTC. Its translation is CASSLRTGESYEQYF.

This chain joins TRBV19 and TRBJ2-5; 8 positions agree with TRBD2. CDR3 size: 15 residues. Losses at the gene ends were 6 bases for V and 3 bases for J; bases not matched to a gene: 9. Per the germline V gene, CDR1 is LNHDA and CDR2 is SQIVND (reference sequence). The CDR3: CASRQTGGAEETQYF. CDR3 DNA sequence: TGTGCCAGTAGACAAACCGGGGGGGCGGAAGAGACCCAGTACTTC.

This chain joins TRBV6-5 and TRBJ2-1; 8 bases map to TRBD1. This CDR3 is built from 16 residues. Germline V gene sequence: CDR1 MNHEY, CDR2 SVGAGI. V was clipped by 0 bases and J by 7 bases; unmatched bases: 8. CDR3 sequence (DNA): TGTGCCAGCAGTTACTCGACAGGGGAGGCTGGAAATGAGCAGTTCTTC. Protein sequence: CASSYSTGEAGNEQFF.

This clone turned up a few times. The rearrangement links TRBV7-9 to TRBJ1-1; maybe TRBD1 (6 bases). The CDR3 has 13 amino acids. Trimming removed 7 bases at V and 3 bases at J, with 12 bases between. Germline CDR1 reads SEHNR; CDR2 reads FQNEAQ (reference sequence). The CDR3 nucleotides are TGTGCCAGCACCCTAGAGGGGGACACTGAAGCTTTCTTT. Translated, it gives CASTLEGDTEAFF.

The chain carries TRBV6-1 and TRBJ2-3; D not resolved. From germline, CDR1 is MNHNS and CDR2 SASEGT. This CDR3 contains 12 residues. Trimming shortened V by 2 bases and J by 6 bases, and 6 bases separated the two germline ends. The chain's CDR3 is CASSERSDTQYF. CDR3 in DNA: TGTGCCAGCAGTGAAAGATCGGATACGCAGTATTTT.

The V and J genes are TRBV18 and TRBJ1-1, with 10 bases matching TRBD1. The germline V gene encodes CDR1 KGHSH and CDR2 LQKENI. The CDR3 spans 13 residues. Trimming removed 6 bases from V and 4 bases from J; junction bases left unmatched: 2. The CDR3: CASSWTGGTEAFF. DNA of the CDR3: TGTGCCAGCTCTTGGACAGGGGGCACTGAAGCTTTCTTT.

V is TRBV6-5 and J is TRBJ1-3, with D possibly being TRBD1 (5 bases). Looked up from germline, CDR1 is MNHEY and CDR2 is SVGAGI. There are 16 residues in the CDR3. V was pared by 4 bases and J by 0 bases, with 13 bases between. CDR3 sequence: CASSFGGVISGNTIYF. The CDR3 region has the DNA TGTGCCAGCAGTTTTGGGGGAGTTATCTCTGGAAACACCATATATTTT.

The J gene is TRBJ2-2, the V gene TRBV7-3; D tentatively fits TRBD1 or TRBD2 (5 bases each). The CDR3 sequence is 16 residues long. The germline V gene has CDR1 SGHTA and CDR2 FQGTGA. Trimming took 4 bases from V and 1 from J, leaving 13 bases between them. The CDR3 protein is CASSSFGTGNTGELFF. In nucleotides, the CDR3 is TGTGCCAGCAGCTCCTTCGGGACCGGGAACACCGGGGAGCTGTTTTTT.

The chain joins TRBV4-1 to TRBJ1-1; D is unresolved. The V gene's germline CDR1 is MGHRA and CDR2 YSYEKL. Trimming took 1 base from V and 1 from J, leaving 10 bases between them. This CDR3 is 15 amino acids long. In DNA form, the CDR3 reads TGCGCCAGCAGCCAAGTAGTACATCCGAACACTGAAGCTTTCTTT. Translated, it gives CASSQVVHPNTEAFF.

In its sample, this clone was seen a few times. This chain connects TRBV6-1 to TRBJ2-3, with 8 bases that match TRBD2. CDR1 and CDR2 (germline): MNHNS, SASEGT. J lost 4 bases, V lost 2 bases, and 5 bases had no gene match. This CDR3 is 15 amino acids long. CDR3 in amino acids: CASSEFAGGADTQYF. The CDR3 DNA follows: TGTGCCAGCAGTGAATTCGCGGGAGGTGCAGATACGCAGTATTTT.

J is TRBJ2-1 and V is TRBV7-2; D remains ambiguous. Germline-derived CDR1 and CDR2 are SGHTA and FQGNSA. Trimming stripped 1 base from V and 10 bases from J, with 11 bases between. The CDR3 has 13 residues. The DNA for the CDR3 is TGTGCCAGCAGCTTAGGGTCCAGTGGCGAGCAGTTCTTC. Amino acid sequence: CASSLGSSGEQFF.

The count of this clone is one. The V and J genes are TRBV9 and TRBJ2-3; D not resolved. V was trimmed by 0 bases and J by 2 bases, leaving 7 bases between them. This CDR3 spans 14 amino acids. The V gene's germline CDR1 is SGDLS and CDR2 YYNGEE. CDR3 nucleotide sequence: TGTGCCAGCAGCGTAGCGGTGGCCACAGATACGCAGTATTTT. Its protein is CASSVAVATDTQYF.

V is TRBV5-1 and J is TRBJ2-5; no clear D. The V end was cut by 0 bases, the J end by 9 bases, with 12 bases between. The CDR3 is made up of 13 amino acids. Germline V gene data show CDR1 as SGHRS and CDR2 as YFSETQ. Written as DNA, the CDR3 is TGCGCCAGCAGCTTGGACCGGGTTAGTCCCCAGTACTTC. Protein sequence: CASSLDRVSPQYF. Drawing the rest from reference TRBV5-1 and TRBJ2-5, the complete variable domain is KAGVTQTPRYLIKTRGQQVTLSCSPISGHRSVSWYQQTPGQGLQFLFEYFSETQRNKGNFPGRFSGRQFSNSRSEMNVSTLELGDSALYLCASSLDRVSPQYFGPGTRLLVL.

This chain joins TRBV28 and TRBJ2-1; 8 bases fit TRBD1. The junction had 10 bases not matched to a gene; V was cut back by 5 bases and J by 4 bases. Germline V CDR1 and CDR2: MDHEN, SYDVKM. CDR3 length: 16 amino acids. This chain's CDR3 is CASSLTGQGLYNEQFF. CDR3 coding DNA: TGTGCCAGCAGTCTCACCGGACAGGGACTTTACAATGAGCAGTTCTTC.

The chain's CDR3 is CASSPDGNEKLFF. The CDR3 DNA reads as TGTGCCAGCAGCCCGGACGGAAATGAAAAACTGTTTTTT. This chain links TRBV7-9 with TRBJ1-4; D is unclear. Germline CDR1 SEHNR, CDR2 FQNEAQ (reference sequence). Trimming took 5 bases from V and 5 from J, leaving 9 bases between them. The CDR3 contains 13 residues.

The genes are TRBV7-9 and TRBJ1-1; D not certain. The ends were cut back, 3 bases at V and 6 bases at J, with 11 bases in the middle. Looked up from germline, CDR1 is SEHNR and CDR2 is FQNEAQ (reference sequence). The CDR3 has 13 residues. CDR3 DNA: TGTGCCAGCAGCTTCCATGAGAGGTCTGAAGCTTTCTTT. This sequence encodes CASSFHERSEAFF.